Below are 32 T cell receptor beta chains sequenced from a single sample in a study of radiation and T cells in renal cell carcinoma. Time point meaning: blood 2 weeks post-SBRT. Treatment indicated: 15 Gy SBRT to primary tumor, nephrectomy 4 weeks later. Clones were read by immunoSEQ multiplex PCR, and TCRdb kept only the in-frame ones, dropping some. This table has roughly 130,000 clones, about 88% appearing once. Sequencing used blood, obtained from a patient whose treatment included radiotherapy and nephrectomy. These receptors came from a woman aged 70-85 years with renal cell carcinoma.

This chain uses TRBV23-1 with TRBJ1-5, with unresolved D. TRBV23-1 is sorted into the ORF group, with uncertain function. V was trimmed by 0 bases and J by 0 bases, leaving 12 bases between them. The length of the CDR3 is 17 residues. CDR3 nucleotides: TGCGCCAGCAGTCAATCGAAATGGGGTTATAGCAATCAGCCCCAGCATTTT. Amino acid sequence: CASSQSKWGYSNQPQHF.

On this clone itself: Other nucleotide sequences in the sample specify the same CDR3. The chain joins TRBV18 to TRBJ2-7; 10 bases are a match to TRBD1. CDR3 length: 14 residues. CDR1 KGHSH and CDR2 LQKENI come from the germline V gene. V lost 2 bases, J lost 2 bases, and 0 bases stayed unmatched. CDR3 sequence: CASSPGQGAYEQYF. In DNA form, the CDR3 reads TGTGCCAGCTCACCAGGACAGGGGGCCTACGAGCAGTACTTC.

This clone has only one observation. CDR3 in amino acids: CASSQETPNSPLHF. The CDR3 region has the DNA TGCGCCAGCAGCCAAGAGACCCCGAATTCACCCCTCCACTTT. V usage is TRBV4-1 and J usage is TRBJ1-6; D unclear. This CDR3 region has 14 residues. The V end was cut by 0 bases, the J end by 7 bases, with 7 bases between. The germline V gene has CDR1 MGHRA and CDR2 YSYEKL.

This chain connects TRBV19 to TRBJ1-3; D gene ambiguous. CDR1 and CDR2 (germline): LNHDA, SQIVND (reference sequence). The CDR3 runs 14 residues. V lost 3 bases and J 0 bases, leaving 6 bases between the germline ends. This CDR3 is CASSMQVSGNTIYF. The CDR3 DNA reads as TGTGCCAGTAGTATGCAGGTCTCTGGAAACACCATATATTTT.

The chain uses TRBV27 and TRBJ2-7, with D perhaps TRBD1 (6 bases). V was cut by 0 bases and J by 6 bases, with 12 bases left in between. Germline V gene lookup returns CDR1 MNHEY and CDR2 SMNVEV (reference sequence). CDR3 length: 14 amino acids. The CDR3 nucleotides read TGTGCCAGCAGTTTATCCGGACAGTCTGGCGAGCAGTACTTC. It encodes CASSLSGQSGEQYF.

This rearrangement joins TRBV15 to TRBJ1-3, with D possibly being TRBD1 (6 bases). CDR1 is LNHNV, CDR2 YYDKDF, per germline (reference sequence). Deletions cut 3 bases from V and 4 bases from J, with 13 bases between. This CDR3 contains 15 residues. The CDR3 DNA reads TGTGCCACCAGCAGGGATGGACAGATAGGAAACACCATATATTTT. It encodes CATSRDGQIGNTIYF.

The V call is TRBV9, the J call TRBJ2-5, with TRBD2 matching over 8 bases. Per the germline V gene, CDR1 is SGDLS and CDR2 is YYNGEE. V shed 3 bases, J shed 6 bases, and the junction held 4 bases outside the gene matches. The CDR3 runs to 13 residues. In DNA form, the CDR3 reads TGTGCCAGCAGCGATAGCGGGGCCCAGACCCAGTACTTC. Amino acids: CASSDSGAQTQYF. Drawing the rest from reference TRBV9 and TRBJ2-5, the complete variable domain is DSGVTQTPKHLITATGQRVTLRCSPRSGDLSVYWYQQSLDQGLQFLIQYYNGEERAKGNILERFSAQQFPDLHSELNLSSLELGDSALYFCASSDSGAQTQYFGPGTRLLVL.

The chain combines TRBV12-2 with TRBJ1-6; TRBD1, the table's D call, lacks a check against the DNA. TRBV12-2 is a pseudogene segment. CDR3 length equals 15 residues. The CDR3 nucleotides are TGTGCAAGTCGCTTGGATCAGGGGGCCCATTCACCCCTCCACTTT. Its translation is CASRLDQGAHSPLHF.

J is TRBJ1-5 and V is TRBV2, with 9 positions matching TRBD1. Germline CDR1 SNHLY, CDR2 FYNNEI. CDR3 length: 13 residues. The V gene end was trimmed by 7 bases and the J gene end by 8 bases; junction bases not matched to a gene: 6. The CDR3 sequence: CASIRDREKPQHF. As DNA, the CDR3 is TGTGCCAGCATACGGGACAGGGAGAAGCCCCAGCATTTT.

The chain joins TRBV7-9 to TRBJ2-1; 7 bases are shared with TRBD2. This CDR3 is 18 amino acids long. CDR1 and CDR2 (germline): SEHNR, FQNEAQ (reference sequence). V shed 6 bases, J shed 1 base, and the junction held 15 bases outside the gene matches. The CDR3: CASRIAEGGGRSYNEQFF. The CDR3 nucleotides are TGTGCCAGCAGGATAGCGGAGGGCGGGGGTCGATCCTACAATGAGCAGTTCTTC.

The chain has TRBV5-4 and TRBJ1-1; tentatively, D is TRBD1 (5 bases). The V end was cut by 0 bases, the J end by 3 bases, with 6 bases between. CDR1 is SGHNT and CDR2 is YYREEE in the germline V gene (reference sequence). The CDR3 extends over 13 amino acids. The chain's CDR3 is CASSLAGDTEAFF. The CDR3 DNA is TGTGCCAGCAGCTTGGCGGGGGACACTGAAGCTTTCTTT.

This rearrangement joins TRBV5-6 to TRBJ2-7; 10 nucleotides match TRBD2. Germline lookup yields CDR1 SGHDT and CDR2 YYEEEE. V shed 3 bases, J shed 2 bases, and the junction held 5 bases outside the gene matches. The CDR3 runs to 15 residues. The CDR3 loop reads CASSYLAGGTYEQYF. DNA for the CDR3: TGTGCCAGCAGCTATTTAGCGGGGGGAACCTACGAGCAGTACTTC.

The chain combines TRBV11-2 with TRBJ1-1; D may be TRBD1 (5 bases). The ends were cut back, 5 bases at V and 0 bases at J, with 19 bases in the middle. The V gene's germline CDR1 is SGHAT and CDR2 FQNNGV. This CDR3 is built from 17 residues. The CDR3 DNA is TGTGCCAGCAGCCCCGGCCGTTTTCAGGGCTTGAACACTGAAGCTTTCTTT. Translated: CASSPGRFQGLNTEAFF.

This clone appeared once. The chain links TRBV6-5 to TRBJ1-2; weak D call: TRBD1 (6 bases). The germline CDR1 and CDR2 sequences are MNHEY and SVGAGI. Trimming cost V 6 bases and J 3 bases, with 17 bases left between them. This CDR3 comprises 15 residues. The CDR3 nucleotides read TGTGCCAGCAGCCCAACGACAGGTTCGCACTATGGCTACACCTTC. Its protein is CASSPTTGSHYGYTF.

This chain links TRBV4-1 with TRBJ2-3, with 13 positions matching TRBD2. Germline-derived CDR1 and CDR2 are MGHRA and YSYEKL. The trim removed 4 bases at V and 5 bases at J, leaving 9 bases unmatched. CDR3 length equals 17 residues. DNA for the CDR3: TGCGCCAGCAGCCGTCGACTAGCGGGGGGTGTAGGAGATACGCAGTATTTT. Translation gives CASSRRLAGGVGDTQYF.

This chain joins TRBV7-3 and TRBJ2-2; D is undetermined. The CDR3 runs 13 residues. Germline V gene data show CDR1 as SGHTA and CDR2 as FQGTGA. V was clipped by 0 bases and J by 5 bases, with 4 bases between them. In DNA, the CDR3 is TGTGCCAGCAGCTTAACGGGGACCGGGGAGCTGTTTTTT. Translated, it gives CASSLTGTGELFF.

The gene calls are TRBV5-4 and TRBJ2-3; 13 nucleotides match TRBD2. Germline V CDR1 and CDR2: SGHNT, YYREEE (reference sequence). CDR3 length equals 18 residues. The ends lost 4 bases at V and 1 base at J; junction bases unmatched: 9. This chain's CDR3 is CASSPGTSGVRGTDTQYF. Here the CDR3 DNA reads TGTGCCAGCAGCCCCGGGACTAGCGGGGTCCGGGGCACAGATACGCAGTATTTT.

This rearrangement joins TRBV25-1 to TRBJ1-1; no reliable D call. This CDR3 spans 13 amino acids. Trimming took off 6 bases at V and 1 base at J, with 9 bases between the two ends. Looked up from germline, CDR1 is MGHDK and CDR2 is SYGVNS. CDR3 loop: CASSQGRNTEAFF. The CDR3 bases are TGTGCCAGCAGCCAAGGGCGGAACACTGAAGCTTTCTTT.

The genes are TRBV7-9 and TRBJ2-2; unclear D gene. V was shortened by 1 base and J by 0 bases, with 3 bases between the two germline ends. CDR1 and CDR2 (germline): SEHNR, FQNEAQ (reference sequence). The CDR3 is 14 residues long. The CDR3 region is CASSLGANTGELFF. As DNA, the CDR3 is TGTGCCAGCAGCTTAGGGGCGAACACCGGGGAGCTGTTTTTT.

This CDR3 reads CASSLLPPGTDTQYF. The CDR3 DNA reads TGTGCCAGCAGCTTACTGCCGCCGGGCACAGATACGCAGTATTTT. The rearrangement uses TRBV5-5 and TRBJ2-3; D is undetermined. This CDR3 spans 15 amino acids. Trimming took off 2 bases at V and 1 base at J, with 11 bases between the two ends. CDR1 SGHKS and CDR2 YYEKEE come from the germline V gene (reference sequence).

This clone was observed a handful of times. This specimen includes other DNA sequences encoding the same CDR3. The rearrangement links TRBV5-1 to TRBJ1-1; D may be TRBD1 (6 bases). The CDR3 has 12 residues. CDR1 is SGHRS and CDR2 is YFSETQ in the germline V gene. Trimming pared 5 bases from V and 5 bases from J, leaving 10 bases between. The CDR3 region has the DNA TGCGCCAGCAGACAGGGAGGTACTGAAGCTTTCTTT. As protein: CASRQGGTEAFF.

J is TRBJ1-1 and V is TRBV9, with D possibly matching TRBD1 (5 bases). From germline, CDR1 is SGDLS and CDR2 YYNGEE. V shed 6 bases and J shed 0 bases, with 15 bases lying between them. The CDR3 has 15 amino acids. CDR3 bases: TGTGCCAGCACCCGTGGCGGGGCTTTGAACACTGAAGCTTTCTTT. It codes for CASTRGGALNTEAFF.

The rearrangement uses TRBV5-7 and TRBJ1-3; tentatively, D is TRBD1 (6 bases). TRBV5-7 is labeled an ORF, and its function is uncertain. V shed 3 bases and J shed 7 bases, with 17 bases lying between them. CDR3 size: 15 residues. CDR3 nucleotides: TGTGCCAGCAGCTGGAACAGGGTTTGTGGGAACACCATATATTTT. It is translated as CASSWNRVCGNTIYF.

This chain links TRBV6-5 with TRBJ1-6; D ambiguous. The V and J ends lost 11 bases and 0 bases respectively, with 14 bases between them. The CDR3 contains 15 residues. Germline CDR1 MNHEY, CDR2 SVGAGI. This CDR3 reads CAPKPMSSYNSPLHF. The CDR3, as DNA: TGTGCCCCCAAGCCTATGAGCTCCTATAATTCACCCCTCCACTTT.

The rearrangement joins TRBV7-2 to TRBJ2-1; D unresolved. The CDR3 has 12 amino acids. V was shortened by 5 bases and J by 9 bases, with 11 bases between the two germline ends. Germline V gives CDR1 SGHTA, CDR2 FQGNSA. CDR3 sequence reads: CASSALVVEQFF. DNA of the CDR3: TGTGCCAGCAGCGCCCTAGTGGTTGAGCAGTTCTTC.

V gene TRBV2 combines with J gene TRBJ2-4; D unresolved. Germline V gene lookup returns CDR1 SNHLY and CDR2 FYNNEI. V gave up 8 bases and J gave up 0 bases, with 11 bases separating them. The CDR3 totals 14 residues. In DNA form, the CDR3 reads TGTGCCAGCGGCCTGACTGTAGCCAAAAACATTCAGTACTTC. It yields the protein CASGLTVAKNIQYF.

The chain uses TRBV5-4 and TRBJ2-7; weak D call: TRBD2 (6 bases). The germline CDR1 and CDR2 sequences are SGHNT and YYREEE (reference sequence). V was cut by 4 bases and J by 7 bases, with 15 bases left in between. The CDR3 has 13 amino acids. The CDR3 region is CASSQVLAAEQYF. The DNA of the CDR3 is TGTGCCAGCAGCCAAGTCTTAGCGGCTGAGCAGTACTTC.

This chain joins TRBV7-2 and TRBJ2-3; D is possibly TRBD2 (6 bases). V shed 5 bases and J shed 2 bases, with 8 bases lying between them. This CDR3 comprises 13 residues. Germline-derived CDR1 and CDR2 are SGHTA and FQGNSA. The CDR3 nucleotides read TGTGCCAGCAGCGTGGACTACACAGATACGCAGTATTTT. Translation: CASSVDYTDTQYF.

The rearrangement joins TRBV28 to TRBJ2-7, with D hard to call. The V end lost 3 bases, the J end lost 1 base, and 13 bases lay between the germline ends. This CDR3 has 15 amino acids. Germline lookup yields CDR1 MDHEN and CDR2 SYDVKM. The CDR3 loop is CASSFSETRSYEQYF. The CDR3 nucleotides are TGTGCCAGCAGTTTCTCGGAAACCAGATCCTACGAGCAGTACTTC.

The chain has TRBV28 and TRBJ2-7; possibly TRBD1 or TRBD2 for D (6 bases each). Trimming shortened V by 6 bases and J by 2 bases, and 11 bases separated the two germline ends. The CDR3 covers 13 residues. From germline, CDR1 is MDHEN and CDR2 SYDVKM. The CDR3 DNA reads TGTGCCAGCAGAGGGGGGCGGACCTACGAGCAGTACTTC. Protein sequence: CASRGGRTYEQYF.

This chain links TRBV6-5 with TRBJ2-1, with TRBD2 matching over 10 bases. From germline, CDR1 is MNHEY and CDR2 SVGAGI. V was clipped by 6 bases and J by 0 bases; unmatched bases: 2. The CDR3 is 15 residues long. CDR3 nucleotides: TGTGCCAGCAGATCTAGCGGGGGCTCCTACAATGAGCAGTTCTTC. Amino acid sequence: CASRSSGGSYNEQFF.

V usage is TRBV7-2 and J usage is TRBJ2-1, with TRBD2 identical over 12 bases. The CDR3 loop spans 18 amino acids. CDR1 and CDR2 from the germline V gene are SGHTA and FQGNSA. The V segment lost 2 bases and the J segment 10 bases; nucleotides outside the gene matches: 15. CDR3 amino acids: CASSLNIQWGLAGGEQFF. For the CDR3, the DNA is TGTGCCAGCAGCTTAAATATTCAGTGGGGACTAGCGGGTGGAGAGCAGTTCTTC.